This T cell receptor beta chain appears in the sequencing data of a study of blood T cell repertoires in COVID-19. Whole-study context: COVID-19 samples collected from the United States, Italy and Spain covered acute and convalescent phases. T cells, B-cell-depleted T cells, or PBMCs supplied cDNA or gDNA.

In the authors' methods: By means of reference gene primer amplification, nucleated cell counts were estimated. The table came from immunoSEQ multiplex PCR; TCRdb's copy has only in-frame clones and leaves some out. V, J and clone size derive from that table, while D and trimming were established from the DNA sequence. The table shows about 110,000 clones, with just over 70% occurring only once. The CDR3 is 13 amino acids. After removal of 4 bases from V and 7 bases from J, the junction contained 5 bases not matched to a gene. This clone has just one count. The V call is TRBV12-3 or TRBV12-4, the J call TRBJ1-2; 8 nucleotides line up with TRBD1. Material for sequencing was peripheral blood. The sequence was collected from a middle-aged woman with acute or convalescent COVID-19. Here the CDR3 reads CASSWDRTGGYTF. The CDR3 DNA reads as TGTGCCAGCAGTTGGGACAGGACGGGTGGCTACACCTTC.